Listed below are T cell receptor beta chains from one sample, sequenced in a study of T cell responses to AZD1222 COVID-19 vaccine. Using immunoSEQ multiplex PCR, the repertoire was profiled, and TCRdb retains in-frame clones only, with some absent. The sample has some 79,000 clones; roughly 80% are singletons. This specimen was peripheral blood, taken 28 days after the second AZD1222 dose. Receptors originate from an adult who received the AZD1222 COVID-19 vaccine. CDR3s include the opening cysteine and the closing phenylalanine or tryptophan. The order of the fields is D gene, J gene, clone size, V gene, CDR3 protein, CDR3 DNA. D genes are given only for firm matches. Not every row has a clone size; where given, it reads once, few, many or a size class.

TRBD1 TRBJ1-1 NA TRBV19 CASTWTGGVTEAFF TGTGCCAGTACCTGGACAGGGGGCGTCACTGAAGCTTTCTTT
NA TRBJ2-7 NA TRBV27 CASSNTGNSYEQYF TGTGCCAGCAGTAACACAGGGAACTCCTACGAGCAGTACTTC
TRBD2 TRBJ2-2 NA TRBV12-3/TRBV12-4 CASRGGIGELFF TGTGCCAGCAGGGGAGGGATCGGGGAGCTGTTTTTT
NA TRBJ2-7 NA TRBV27 CASSSRGGSHEQYF TGTGCCAGCAGTTCCCGGGGAGGATCCCACGAGCAGTACTTC
NA TRBJ1-1 NA TRBV15 CATSRDKMNTEAFF TGTGCCACCAGCAGGGACAAGATGAACACTGAAGCTTTCTTT
NA TRBJ1-5 NA TRBV19 CASSIQDRINQPQHF TGTGCCAGTAGTATCCAAGACAGAATTAATCAGCCCCAGCATTTT
TRBD1 TRBJ1-2 NA TRBV28 CASRIGQGVYGYTF TGTGCCAGCAGGATTGGACAGGGTGTCTATGGCTACACCTTC
NA TRBJ1-4 NA TRBV6-5 CASSLDAGPDEKLFF TGTGCCAGCAGCCTCGACGCAGGGCCGGATGAAAAACTGTTTTTT
NA TRBJ2-3 NA TRBV11-2 CASSLIGGGTDTQYF TGTGCCAGCAGCTTGATAGGTGGGGGAACAGATACGCAGTATTTT
TRBD2 TRBJ2-1 NA TRBV9 CASSVEWAGGYNEQFF TGTGCCAGCAGCGTAGAGTGGGCGGGAGGGTACAATGAGCAGTTCTTC
NA TRBJ1-3 NA TRBV28 CASSLGAVSGNTIYF TGTGCCAGCAGTTTAGGGGCCGTCTCTGGAAACACCATATATTTT
NA TRBJ2-5 NA TRBV6-5 CASSYTGFEETQYF TGTGCCAGCAGTTACACAGGGTTCGAAGAGACCCAGTACTTC
NA TRBJ1-6 NA TRBV28 CATNRGRHSPLHF TGTGCCACTAACCGGGGCCGTCATTCACCCCTCCACTTT
TRBD2 TRBJ2-1 NA TRBV7-2 CASSLAASGGAGIEQFF TGTGCCAGCAGCTTAGCGGCTAGCGGGGGGGCCGGAATTGAGCAGTTCTTC
NA TRBJ2-7 few TRBV19 CASSIRENPAEQYF TGTGCCAGTAGTATCCGGGAAAACCCCGCCGAGCAGTACTTC
NA TRBJ2-7 NA TRBV27 CASRGGRISGSYEQYF TGTGCCAGCAGGGGTGGGAGGATTTCCGGCTCCTACGAGCAGTACTTC
NA TRBJ2-3 NA TRBV9 CASSEYSGARIDTQYF TGTGCCAGCAGCGAGTATTCGGGGGCTCGCATAGATACGCAGTATTTT
TRBD1 TRBJ2-3 NA TRBV10-3 CAISESKERGGEPLLTPTDTQYF TGTGCCATCAGTGAGTCGAAAGAGCGAGGGGGCGAACCCCTTTTAACCCCCACAGATACGCAGTATTTT
NA TRBJ2-5 once TRBV9 CASSGSQGGIKETQYF TGTGCCAGCAGCGGCTCGCAGGGGGGAATCAAAGAGACCCAGTACTTC
TRBD1 TRBJ2-5 NA TRBV5-5 CASSSGTGTETQYF TGTGCCAGCAGCTCTGGGACAGGGACAGAGACCCAGTACTTC
NA TRBJ2-2 NA TRBV28 CASAGLASTGELFF TGTGCCAGCGCTGGGCTGGCGTCCACCGGGGAGCTGTTTTTT
TRBD2 TRBJ2-7 NA TRBV29-1 CSVEGLGTSGTSYEQYF TGCAGCGTTGAGGGGCTGGGGACTAGCGGGACTTCCTACGAGCAGTACTTC
NA TRBJ1-4 NA TRBV16 CASSQLGEKLFF TGTGCCAGCAGCCAATTAGGTGAAAAACTGTTTTTT
TRBD1 TRBJ1-2 NA TRBV7-8 CASSLLPSGQGASGYTF TGTGCCAGCAGCTTACTCCCGTCCGGACAGGGGGCGAGTGGCTACACCTTC
TRBD2 TRBJ2-1 NA TRBV11-2 CASSFTSGGYNEQFF TGTGCCAGCAGCTTTACTAGCGGGGGATACAATGAGCAGTTCTTC
TRBD1 TRBJ2-1 NA TRBV19 CASSIDDRVYGNEQFF TGTGCCAGTAGTATAGATGACAGGGTATACGGGAATGAGCAGTTCTTC
TRBD2 TRBJ2-5 few TRBV6-1 CASSELAGGPQETQYF TGTGCCAGCAGTGAATTGGCGGGGGGTCCCCAAGAGACCCAGTACTTC
NA TRBJ1-6 NA TRBV28 CASSLWDMGNSPLHF TGTGCCAGCAGTTTATGGGACATGGGTAATTCACCCCTCCACTTT
NA TRBJ1-6 few TRBV7-2 CASSLAPAGAFSSYNSPLHF TGTGCCAGCAGCTTAGCCCCGGCAGGGGCCTTTAGCTCCTATAATTCACCCCTCCACTTT
NA TRBJ1-1 NA TRBV6-2/TRBV6-3 CASSSWGASAEAFF TGTGCCAGCAGTTCTTGGGGCGCATCGGCTGAAGCTTTCTTT
NA TRBJ1-5 NA TRBV19 CASSIEADSNQPQHF TGTGCCAGTAGTATAGAGGCGGATAGCAATCAGCCCCAGCATTTT
NA TRBJ1-5 NA TRBV3-1/TRBV3-2 CASSQMDGNQPQHF TGTGCCAGCAGCCAAATGGACGGCAATCAGCCCCAGCATTTT
NA TRBJ2-7 NA TRBV6-6 CASSYYYEQYF TGTGCCAGCAGTTATTATTACGAGCAGTACTTC
NA TRBJ1-2 few TRBV7-2 CASSLDPDYGYTF TGTGCCAGCAGCTTAGACCCAGACTATGGCTACACCTTC
NA TRBJ2-5 NA TRBV4-1 CASSQVGGETQYF TGCGCCAGCAGCCAAGTCGGAGGGGAGACCCAGTACTTC
NA TRBJ1-1 NA TRBV7-3 CASSLIGTGPSQNEAFF TGTGCCAGCAGCTTAATAGGCACAGGACCCTCCCAAAATGAAGCTTTCTTT
NA TRBJ2-7 NA TRBV4-2 CASSQGGLNEQYF TGTGCCAGCAGCCAAGGGGGTCTTAACGAGCAGTACTTC
TRBD1 TRBJ2-7 NA TRBV6-5 CASRETGGNEQYF TGTGCCAGCAGAGAGACAGGGGGCAACGAGCAGTACTTC
NA TRBJ2-7 NA TRBV28 CASSRIQGYEQYF TGTGCCAGCAGTCGGATACAGGGATACGAGCAGTACTTC
NA TRBJ1-5 NA TRBV12-3/TRBV12-4 CASSLGADQPQHF TGTGCCAGCAGTTTAGGGGCTGATCAGCCCCAGCATTTT
NA TRBJ2-2 NA TRBV24-1 CATSEDSRGAGELFF TGTGCCACCAGTGAAGACAGCAGGGGAGCCGGGGAGCTGTTTTTT
TRBD2 TRBJ2-1 few TRBV2 CASLAGGSYNEQFF TGTGCCAGCCTAGCGGGGGGCTCCTACAATGAGCAGTTCTTC
NA TRBJ1-3 NA TRBV30 CAWSWRGSGNTIYF TGTGCCTGGAGTTGGAGGGGGTCTGGAAACACCATATATTTT
NA TRBJ1-4 NA TRBV27 CASSPWARFRESTNEKLFF TGTGCCAGCAGTCCATGGGCCCGGTTTAGGGAAAGCACTAATGAAAAACTGTTTTTT
NA TRBJ2-1 NA TRBV7-2 CASSLQGNEQFF TGTGCCAGCAGCCTACAGGGTAATGAGCAGTTCTTC
NA TRBJ2-2 NA TRBV18 CASSDLSATSTGELFF TGTGCCAGCTCAGACCTTTCAGCGACAAGCACCGGGGAGCTGTTTTTT
NA TRBJ1-3 NA TRBV7-9 CASSQHAGTLYSGNTIYF TGTGCCAGCAGCCAACATGCAGGAACCCTTTACTCTGGAAACACCATATATTTT
TRBD1 TRBJ2-7 NA TRBV6-5 CASSLNRDSSYEQYF TGTGCCAGCAGTTTAAACCGGGACAGCTCCTACGAGCAGTACTTC
NA TRBJ2-3 NA TRBV19 CASTPVFGSTDTQYF TGTGCCAGTACCCCGGTCTTTGGGAGCACAGATACGCAGTATTTT
NA TRBJ1-1 NA TRBV3-1/TRBV3-2 CASSRGAGRETEAFF TGTGCCAGCAGCCGAGGTGCAGGGCGAGAGACTGAAGCTTTCTTT
NA TRBJ1-2 few TRBV2 CASSIRVDYGYTF TGTGCCAGCAGCATCCGGGTCGACTATGGCTACACCTTC
TRBD2 TRBJ2-5 NA TRBV5-6 CASSWGGIGETQYF TGTGCCAGCAGCTGGGGGGGAATCGGGGAGACCCAGTACTTC
NA TRBJ2-1 NA TRBV7-2 CASSLEAGYNEQFF TGTGCCAGCAGCTTAGAGGCGGGATACAATGAGCAGTTCTTC
NA TRBJ2-1 once TRBV2 CARRAVGFF TGTGCCAGGAGGGCCGTTGGGTTCTTC
NA TRBJ2-7 NA TRBV14 CASSPHLSYEQYF TGTGCCAGCAGCCCGCACCTCTCCTACGAGCAGTACTTC
TRBD2 TRBJ2-1 NA TRBV30 CAWSVRLGGPSYNEQFF TGTGCCTGGAGTGTACGTCTGGGAGGGCCATCCTACAATGAGCAGTTCTTC
TRBD1 TRBJ1-6 NA TRBV5-3 CARSPPGGWNNSPLHF TGTGCCAGAAGCCCCCCAGGGGGCTGGAATAATTCACCCCTCCACTTT